Included here is one T cell receptor beta chain sequence, with context. Per the study methods: The assay estimated nucleated cells by amplifying reference gene primers. Sequencing was performed with immunoSEQ multiplex PCR; in TCRdb, only in-frame clones are kept and a portion is missing. That table gives V, J and clone size, and the DNA gave D and trimming. The sample records around 220,000 clones, roughly 90% being singletons. These data belong to a study of blood T cell repertoires in COVID-19. Whole-study context: Sites in the United States, Italy and Spain provided acute and convalescent COVID-19 samples. Nucleic acid was either cDNA or gDNA, and it came from T cells, B-cell-depleted T cells, or PBMCs.

Trimming took off 5 bases at V and 4 bases at J, with 20 bases between the two ends. There are 16 residues in the CDR3. In germline, CDR1 is SGHRS, CDR2 YFSETQ. Sample: peripheral blood. The chain joins TRBV5-1 to TRBJ2-3; maybe TRBD1 (6 bases). The source is a woman aged 45-59 years with acute or convalescent COVID-19. The DNA for the CDR3 is TGCGCCAGCAGTCCAGGGGCTAGCTCATCATCAGATACGCAGTATTTT. Amino acid sequence: CASSPGASSSSDTQYF.